This T cell receptor (beta chain) derives from a study of CD8+ T cells in alopecia areata. Once RNA had been extracted, it was reverse transcribed into cDNA to act as the sequencing template. The method was immunoSEQ multiplex PCR; TCRdb's version includes in-frame clones alone and lacks a portion of them. The table has more than 110,000 clones, roughly 82% seen once. V lost 4 bases to trimming and J lost 1 base; unmatched junction nucleotides: 3. The V gene's germline CDR1 is SGHAT and CDR2 FQNNGV. This CDR3 is built from 16 residues. Treatment specified: oral pan-JAK inhibitor, 5-10 mg twice daily. Peripheral blood samples and lesional scalp punch biopsies were obtained from alopecia areata patients. As for this clone: The antigen remains unidentified.

General observations from the study: Patients shared TCRs less clearly than mice did, possibly for HLA-related reasons.

The chain employs TRBV11-2 and TRBJ2-5; 13 bases are shared with TRBD2. The sample here was CD8+ T cells sorted from blood, taken at week 4, from a patient treated with tofacitinib. The clonotype originates from a human donor with alopecia areata. CDR3 loop: CASSSRTSGGQETQYF. CDR3 DNA sequence: TGTGCCAGCAGCTCGAGGACTAGCGGGGGCCAAGAGACCCAGTACTTC.